This T cell receptor (beta chain) was documented in a study of cytomegalovirus exposure and HLA in healthy donors. Study conclusions and caveats: For cytomegalovirus status, the classifier reportedly gave diagnoses with high specificity and sensitivity. Cytomegalovirus-associated TCR beta chains were listed, numbering 164.

Data came from immunoSEQ multiplex PCR; TCRdb stores just in-frame clones and leaves some out. This sample has under 200,000 clones, with 89% found just once. With regard to this clone: The antigen is undetermined.

The validation cohort, a group of 100 to 150 subjects, included the donors and was separate from the approximately 670-subject first cohort. The CDR3 is 14 residues long. Sequencing was performed on PBMCs. The rearrangement links TRBV21-1 to TRBJ2-7; TRBD2 is the table's D call and was not checked against the DNA. TRBV21-1 is an annotated pseudogene. The clonotype was recovered from a woman between 18 and 29 years old in good health and CMV-seropositive. CDR3 DNA sequence: TGTGCCAGCAGCCCGAGCGGGAGCTGTTACGAGCAGTACTTC. This gives the protein CASSPSGSCYEQYF.